This TCR beta chain was found in a study of cytomegalovirus exposure and HLA in healthy donors (dated by TCRdb to 2016 to 2017). Background on the whole study: An earlier analysis of approximately 600 of the donors reported roughly 270 Gb of sequence data and 100 million to 140 million unique TCR beta sequences from approximately 180 million T cells. Of the roughly 400 genotyped donors, 65% to 90% fell in the genetic ancestry cluster associated with self-reported Caucasian donors. To predict cytomegalovirus infection status, the study combined high-throughput TCR immunosequencing, statistical association of individual TCRs with disease status, and machine learning. An earlier analysis of 450 to 750 of the donors used high-throughput TCR beta sequencing to judge whether each TCR beta V gene segment behaved as functional or pseudogenic. A separate validation cohort of about 110 different subjects was used in addition to the roughly 720-subject first cohort. The number of typed donors differed by locus: roughly 620-630 for A, B, C, DRB1 and DQB1; some 540 for DQA1; fewer than 610 for DPA1; and approximately 450 for DPB1. Because of strong linkage in the cohort, four or five DR-DQ haplotypes were treated as single units for association and clustering. Donor age, sex, ethnicity and CMV serostatus were compiled together with the repertoire data. In a later genetic analysis, genome-wide SNP genotypes for about 55% of the roughly 700 donors were used, and that subset was treated as a discovery cohort. The later analysis used no new phenotypic data to find candidate immune exposures, relying instead on TCR beta sequences and their occurrence across donors. The study was designed to test whether signatures of past pathogen exposure could be identified by cataloging public T cell receptors. The T cell repertoires of roughly 660 subjects were profiled by immunosequencing and related to cytomegalovirus serostatus. Among some 400 genotyped donors of the cohort, an average of around 220,000 unique TCR beta nucleotide sequences was sequenced per donor, of which 15% to 20% were non-productive. About 280 gigabases of sequencing data and 70 million to 95 million unique TCR sequences made up an early release that covered under 750 HLA-typed donors. Every discovery cohort repertoire had been produced on one sequencing platform. HLA typing included class I and class II loci at four-digit resolution. A later analysis re-examined previously published TCR beta repertoires from more than 600 donors and added high-resolution HLA genotyping to investigate patterns of TCR occurrence. Summary of the overall study and its limitations: According to a later analysis, parvovirus B19, influenza, CMV and Epstein-Barr virus appeared linked to several top co-occurrence clusters. Broadly in line with IMGT annotations, most TCR beta V segments showed up in productive rearrangements about 87% or about 30% of the time in an earlier analysis of several hundred of the donors. A later analysis found that HLA-associated TCR beta chains were more clonally expanded and had lower generation probabilities than equally common non-associated chains. Linkage disequilibrium might explain the correlated functional status among segregating V segments, but an unknown experimental factor could not be ruled out. The classifier was reported to diagnose cytomegalovirus status with high specificity and sensitivity in both the original and validation cohorts. Because HLA typing was missing for some donors at each locus, association tests included only the typed subset. While some public TCRs were present in many individuals, most TCR sequences turned up only very rarely across donors. In a later analysis, the rate of TCR association differed among HLA loci, with DRB1 alleles having the most associated TCRs and HLA-C alleles having the fewest. Some IMGT-functional V segments, including TRBV6-2 and TRBV6-3, could not be told apart with the 87-base-pair reads, so those segments were excluded. In this cohort, only TCR beta chains were sequenced, and detectable features were limited by the absence of alpha or paired-chain data. According to the authors, the approach could potentially be generalized to other disease states and immunological phenotypes. A further reported finding was that TCR beta sequences accurately predicted the HLA-A and HLA-B alleles for most subjects in the first cohort. Specific HLA alleles were associated with more than 15,000 TCR beta sequences at a false discovery rate of 0.05 in a later analysis. A group of highly shared sequence variants was considered likely to be a technical artifact of the sequencing pipeline. Over 15 rarely observed V segments, including chromosome 9 orphons, were excluded from the earlier analysis of 550 to 700 of the donors because counts were too low. The study listed 150 to 200 TCR beta chains as associated with cytomegalovirus. Compared with the approximately 670-donor mean, donors in an Asian-associated ancestry cluster had fewer N-insertions in productive TCRs, according to a later genetic analysis. When HLA alleles, especially DR and DQ, strongly co-occurred, TCR associations were difficult to assign to individual alleles. Sequencing depth was assumed to be roughly uniform across donors in the presence/absence analyses, though that assumption may not hold. Immune exposure information for the cohort was limited to CMV serostatus. A few of the identified cytomegalovirus-associated TCR beta chains were confirmed in vitro to be specific for cytomegalovirus antigens. An association between a missense DCLRE1C variant and V-gene and J-gene trimming of TCR beta chains was found in a later genetic analysis and replicated in an independent cohort. Most CMV-associated TCR beta chains appeared to be HLA-restricted in a later analysis, and the HLA associations seemed to be driven largely by CMV exposure.

The CDR3 numbers 15 residues from cysteine through phenylalanine. The retained sequence is limited to the CDR3, 45 bases, with the frame set at the first base. Relative to germline, V is 3 bases shorter and J is 4 bases shorter, with 16 bases between their ends. CDR1 SGHTS and CDR2 YDEGEE are derived from the germline V gene. The cohort consisted of 666 healthy bone marrow donors. Cohort members were all nominally healthy when sampled, although unrecorded immune exposures were likely present. The donor tested CMV seronegative and was one of the 352 seronegative cohort members. A peripheral blood sample was collected from each donor, and TCR beta sequencing was performed on peripheral blood mononuclear cells. The Qiagen DNeasy Blood Extraction Kit was used to extract genomic DNA from the blood cell samples. The method behind the library was the immunoSEQ multiplex PCR assay. For the multiplex PCR, a mixture combining 60 forward primers for TCR Vbeta segments and 13 reverse primers for TCR Jbeta segments was used. Amplification of the CDR3 region of rearranged TCR beta genes was performed with a multiplex PCR assay on genomic DNA. Amplified TCR beta libraries were sequenced as 87-base-pair reads on the Illumina HiSeq System. Concerning the study's data processing: In a later analysis, roughly 80 million unique TCR beta chains were counted across the 500 to 700 repertoires, and roughly 10 million of these chains were shared by at least two donors. Raw reads were error-corrected and collapsed into unique sequences by a nearest-neighbor algorithm in which closely related sequences were merged to remove PCR and sequencing errors. Alignment of CDR3 sequences to IMGT reference sequences was used to assign V, D and J gene segments. For a sequence to be retained, at least a six-nucleotide match to both a V gene segment and a J gene segment was required. A rearrangement was called productive if the CDR3 had no stop codons and remained in frame with V and J, and every other rearrangement was called non-productive. CDR3 was defined by IMGT convention, running from the second conserved V-encoded cysteine to the conserved J-encoded phenylalanine. The earlier analysis of about 620 of the donors excluded sequences that lacked an unambiguous match to a single V gene segment. In an earlier analysis of some 590 of the donors, a V segment was called functional when productive rearrangements were above 56.7%, and segregating when the standard deviation between donors exceeded 5%. A statistical classification framework was built for diagnosing cytomegalovirus status from the catalog of TCR beta chain sequences. In a later analysis, TCR nucleotide sequences were compared against IMGT/GENE-DB human TR gene sequences so that V and J genes could be assigned. In a later analysis, CDR3 sequences and most-parsimonious VDJ recombination scenarios were assigned using the TCRdist pipeline. In a later analysis, every TCR beta chain was defined by the combination of its CDR3 amino acid sequence and its V-gene family, and reads without a unique V-gene family were dropped. As a way to deal with suspected cross-contamination and a sequencing artifact, a later analysis dropped nearly 600 nucleotide sequences that were highly shared and had low generation probability. For each public chain, a later analysis derived a clonal expansion index from normalized ranks of inferred template counts within each repertoire. Generation probabilities in a later analysis came from a VDJ recombination model fitted to out-of-frame rearrangements, and those results were checked against IGoR. Hypergeometric tests were used in a later analysis to score TCR-TCR, TCR-HLA and TCR-CMV co-occurrence, with a repertoire-size bias correction applied to the TCR pairs. A later analysis estimated false discovery rates by permuting HLA or CMV assignments 20 times. In a later analysis, co-occurring TCRs were grouped using DBSCAN, with TCRdist sequence similarity added in when clustering inside HLA-allele-positive subsets. Repertoires with fewer than 30,000 or more than 120,000 public chains, plus five repertoires with anomalous nucleotide sharing, were excluded from co-occurrence clustering. TCRdb obtained this table from immuneACCESS and retained in-frame rearrangements with V and J assigned. These tables miss some clones; where compared with another copy, unresolved V genes account for less than half of the shortfall, and the remainder is unexplained. Clone size and the V and J calls come from that table; the DNA yielded D and trimming. In this sample the table shows about 150,000 clones, 80% to 85% of which occur a single time. The ten largest clones take up 0.38% of the sample.

Comment on this clone: Its antigen specificity is not known. No much larger clone is present one base from it, and per-base qualities are unavailable.

This receptor chain uses TRBV5-8 and TRBJ1-1; TRBD1 is perhaps the D gene, given 5 matching bases. Material for sequencing was PBMCs. This receptor was obtained from a boy aged 2 to 9 in good health and CMV-seronegative. The CDR3 is CASSSRSRASTEAFF. The DNA sequence is given as TGTGCCAGCAGCTCCCGGTCCAGGGCCTCCACTGAAGCTTTCTTT.